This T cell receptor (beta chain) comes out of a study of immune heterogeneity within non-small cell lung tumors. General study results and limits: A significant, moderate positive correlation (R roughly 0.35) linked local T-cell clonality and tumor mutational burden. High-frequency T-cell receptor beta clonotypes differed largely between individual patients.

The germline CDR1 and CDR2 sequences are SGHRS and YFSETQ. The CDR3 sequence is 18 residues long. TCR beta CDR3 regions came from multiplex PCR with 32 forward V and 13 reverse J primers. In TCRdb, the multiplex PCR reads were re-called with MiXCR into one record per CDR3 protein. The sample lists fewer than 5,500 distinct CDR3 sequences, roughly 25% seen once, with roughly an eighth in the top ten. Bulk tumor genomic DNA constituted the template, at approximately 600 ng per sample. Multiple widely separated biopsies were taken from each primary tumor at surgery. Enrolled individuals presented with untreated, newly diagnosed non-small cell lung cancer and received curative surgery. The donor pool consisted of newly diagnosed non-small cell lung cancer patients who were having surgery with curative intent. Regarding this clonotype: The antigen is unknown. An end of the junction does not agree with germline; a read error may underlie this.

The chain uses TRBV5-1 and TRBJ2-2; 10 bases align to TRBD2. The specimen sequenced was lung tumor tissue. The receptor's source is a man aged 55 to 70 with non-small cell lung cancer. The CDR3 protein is CASSLFLAGVKDTGEPFF. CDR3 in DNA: TGCGCCAGCAGCTTGTTTCTAGCGGGAGTAAAGGACACCGGGGAGCCGTTTTTT. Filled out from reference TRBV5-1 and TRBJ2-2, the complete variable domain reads KAGVTQTPRYLIKTRGQQVTLSCSPISGHRSVSWYQQTPGQGLQFLFEYFSETQRNKGNFPGRFSGRQFSNSRSEMNVSTLELGDSALYLCASSLFLAGVKDTGEPFFGEGSRLTVL.